The entry below describes one T cell receptor beta chain. Data came from immunoSEQ multiplex PCR; TCRdb stores just in-frame clones and leaves some out. Of more than 100,000 clones detected, 65% to 90% appear once; the ten largest clones hold roughly 10%. Germline-derived CDR1 and CDR2 are SGHRS and YFSETQ. This CDR3 is built from 16 residues. The germline V and J ends were trimmed by 4 bases and 0 bases, with 13 bases remaining between them. This specimen belongs to a study of blood T cell repertoires in COVID-19. Study overall: Both acute and convalescent COVID-19 samples were obtained from the United States, Italy and Spain. T cells, B-cell-depleted T cells, or PBMCs supplied cDNA or gDNA.

The specimen sequenced was peripheral blood. The origin of this receptor is a man older than 75 with acute or convalescent COVID-19. The gene calls are TRBV5-1 and TRBJ1-4; no clear D gene. In DNA, the CDR3 is TGCGCCAGCAGCCCCGGGATTCTTGCAACTAATGAAAAACTGTTTTTT. This codes for CASSPGILATNEKLFF.